This T cell receptor (beta chain) was sequenced during a study of T cells in Graves' hyperthyroidism and ophthalmopathy. CDR1 LGHDT and CDR2 YNNKEL come from the germline V gene (reference sequence). The CDR3 totals 17 residues. V shed 1 base and J shed 0 bases, with 15 bases lying between them. Amplified TCR beta CDR3 regions derived from RNA transcripts. The primer set for the first-round RT-PCR of the TCR CDR3 was HTBI. TCRdb reprocessed the multiplex PCR reads via MiXCR and lists one record per CDR3 protein. This table holds approximately 620,000 distinct CDR3 sequences, 16% found once. This clonotype was recorded at least ten times.

The source material was blood. The clonotype comes from a woman in her 40s with Graves' ophthalmopathy. V is TRBV3-1 and J is TRBJ1-1; D is undetermined. The CDR3 nucleotides read TGTGCCAGCAGCCAAGGGGGATTCGGGAGGGTGAACACTGAAGCTTTCTTT. Translation gives CASSQGGFGRVNTEAFF.